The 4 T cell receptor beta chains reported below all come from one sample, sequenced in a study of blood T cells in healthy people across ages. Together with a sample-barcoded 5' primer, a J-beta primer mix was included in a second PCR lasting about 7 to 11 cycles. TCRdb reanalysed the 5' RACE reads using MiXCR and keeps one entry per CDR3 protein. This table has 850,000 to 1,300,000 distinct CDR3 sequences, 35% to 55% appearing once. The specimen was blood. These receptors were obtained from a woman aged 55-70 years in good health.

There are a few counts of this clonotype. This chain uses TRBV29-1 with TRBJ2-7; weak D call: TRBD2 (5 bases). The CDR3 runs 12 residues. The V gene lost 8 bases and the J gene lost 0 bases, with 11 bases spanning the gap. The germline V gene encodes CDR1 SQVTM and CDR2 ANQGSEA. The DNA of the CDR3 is TGCAGCACGGTCGGGGTCTCCTACGAGCAGTACTTC. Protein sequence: CSTVGVSYEQYF.

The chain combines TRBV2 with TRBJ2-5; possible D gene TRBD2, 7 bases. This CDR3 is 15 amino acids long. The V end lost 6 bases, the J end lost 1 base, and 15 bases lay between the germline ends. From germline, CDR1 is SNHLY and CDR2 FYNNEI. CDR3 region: CASRQRGTIQETQYF. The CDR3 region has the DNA TGTGCCAGCAGACAGAGGGGGACTATCCAAGAGACCCAGTACTTC.

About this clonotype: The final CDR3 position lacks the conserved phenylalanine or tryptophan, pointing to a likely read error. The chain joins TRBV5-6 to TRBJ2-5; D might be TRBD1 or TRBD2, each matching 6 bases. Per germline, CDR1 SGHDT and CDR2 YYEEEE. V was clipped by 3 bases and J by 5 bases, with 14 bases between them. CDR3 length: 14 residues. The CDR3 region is CASSSGAYSETQYL. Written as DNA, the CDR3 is TGTGCCAGCAGCTCGGGGGCCTATTCGGAGACCCAGTACTTA.

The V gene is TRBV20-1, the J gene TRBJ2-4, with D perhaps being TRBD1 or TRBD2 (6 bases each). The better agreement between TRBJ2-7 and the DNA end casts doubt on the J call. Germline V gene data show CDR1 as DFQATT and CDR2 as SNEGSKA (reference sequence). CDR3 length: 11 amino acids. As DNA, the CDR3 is TGCAGTGCTGGGGGGCTCCCCGAGCAGTACTTC. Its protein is CSAGGLPEQYF.